Detailed here is one TCR beta chain. The sample originates from a study of blood T cell repertoires in COVID-19. Background on the study: Sites across the United States, Italy and Spain contributed samples from acute and convalescent COVID-19. In each case, the material was cDNA or gDNA derived from T cells, B-cell-depleted T cells, or PBMCs.

Germline V lookup: CDR1 LGHNA, CDR2 YNFKEQ. Deletions cut 3 bases from V and 2 bases from J, with 5 bases between. CDR3 length: 14 residues. Original methodology: Researchers report that nucleated cell counts were estimated from reference gene primer amplification. Generated by immunoSEQ multiplex PCR, the TCRdb table keeps only in-frame clones and is missing some. That table is the source of V, J and clone size, and D and trimming were worked out from the DNA. The profile covers roughly 300,000 clones, with 83% appearing a single time and approximately 10% taken by the ten largest. Sample: peripheral blood. This receptor was identified in a woman between 45 and 65 years old who had recovered from COVID-19. V and J are TRBV4-2 and TRBJ2-6, with TRBD2 as a possible D gene (5 bases). CDR3 region: CASSQRAGANVLTF. In DNA form, the CDR3 reads TGTGCCAGCAGCCAGAGGGCTGGGGCCAACGTCCTGACTTTC.